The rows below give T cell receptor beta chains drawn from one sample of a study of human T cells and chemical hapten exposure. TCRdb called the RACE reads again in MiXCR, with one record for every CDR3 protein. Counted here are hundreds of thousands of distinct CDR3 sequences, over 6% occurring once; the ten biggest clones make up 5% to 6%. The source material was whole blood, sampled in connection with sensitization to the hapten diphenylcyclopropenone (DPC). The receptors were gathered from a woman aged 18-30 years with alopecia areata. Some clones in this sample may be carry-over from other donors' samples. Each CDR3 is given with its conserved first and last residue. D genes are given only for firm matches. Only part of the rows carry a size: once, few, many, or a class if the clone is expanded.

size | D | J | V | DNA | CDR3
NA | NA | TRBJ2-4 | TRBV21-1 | TGTGCCAGCAGCAAAGTTCCGGGGAGGAGGTACTTC | CASSKVPGRRYF
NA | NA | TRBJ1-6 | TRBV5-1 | TGCGCCAGCAGCTTGGGGGCAGAAGAGGGGCCCCTCCACTTT | CASSLGAEEGPLHF
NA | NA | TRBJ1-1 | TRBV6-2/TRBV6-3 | TGTGCCAGCAGTCGAATTAAATACGGCAGTAACACTGAAGCTTTCTTT | CASSRIKYGSNTEAFF
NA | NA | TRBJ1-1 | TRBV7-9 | TGTGCCAGCAGCTTAACTTTTTCGAACACTGAAGCTTTCTTT | CASSLTFSNTEAFF
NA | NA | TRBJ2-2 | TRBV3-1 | TGTGCCAGCAGCTTCCGGGACCGCACCGGGGAGCTGTTTTTT | CASSFRDRTGELFF
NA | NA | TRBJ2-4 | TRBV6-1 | TGTGCCAGCAGTGATGGGCTCATACAACTAGCCAAAAACATTCAGTACTTC | CASSDGLIQLAKNIQYF
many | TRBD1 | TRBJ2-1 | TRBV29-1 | TGCAGCGTCCCCGGGGACAGCGACAATGAGCAGTTCTTC | CSVPGDSDNEQFF
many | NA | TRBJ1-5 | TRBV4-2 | TGTGCCAGCAGCCAAGAAACCACGCCGACGTCAGGTCGCCCCCAGCATTTT | CASSQETTPTSGRPQHF
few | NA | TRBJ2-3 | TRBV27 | TGTGCCCGATCCACAGATACGCAGTATTTT | CARSTDTQYF
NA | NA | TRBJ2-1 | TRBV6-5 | TGTGCCACCCTGTCAGTAACGGGCGGCAATGAGCAGTTCTTC | CATLSVTGGNEQFF
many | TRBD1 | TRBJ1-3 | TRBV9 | TGTGCCAGCAACAGGGGGCATGGAAACACCATATATTTT | CASNRGHGNTIYF
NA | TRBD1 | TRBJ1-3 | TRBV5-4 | TGTGCCAGCAGCTCGGGAGGGGGCCGGAACACCATATATTTT | CASSSGGGRNTIYF
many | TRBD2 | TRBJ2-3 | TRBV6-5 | TGTGCCAGCAGTTACCGGACTAGCGGGACAGATACGCAGTATTTT | CASSYRTSGTDTQYF